The 27 T cell receptor beta chains given below trace back to one sample, sequenced in a study of response to subunit inactivated influenza vaccine. TCRdb reprocessed the RT-PCR reads via MiXCR and lists one record per CDR3 protein. The sample holds fewer than 750,000 distinct CDR3 sequences; 12% to 15% are singletons and the top ten take over 8.5%. The sample consisted of PBMCs from blood, taken roughly 12 days after vaccination. The receptors stem from a man aged 50-59 years who received an inactivated influenza vaccine.

This clonotype was observed at least ten times. The J gene is TRBJ2-3, the V gene TRBV4-3, with a weak D call TRBD1 (6 bases). Per the germline V gene, CDR1 is LGHNA and CDR2 is YSLEER. Trimming cost V 0 bases and J 3 bases, with 10 bases left between them. This CDR3 has 15 amino acids. This chain's CDR3 is CASSQDGTGTDTQYF. CDR3 in DNA: TGCGCCAGCAGCCAAGATGGTACAGGGACAGATACGCAGTATTTT.

The CDR3 protein is CASSRRLAGGSETQYF. The DNA of the CDR3 is TGTGCCAGCAGCCGTCGACTAGCGGGAGGGTCTGAGACCCAGTACTTC. The genes are TRBV14 and TRBJ2-5; 14 bases agree with TRBD2. The CDR3 length is 16 residues. V trimming: 4 bases; J trimming: 5 bases; junction bases outside the gene matches: 6. The germline CDR1 and CDR2 sequences are SGHDN and FVKESK. Using reference TRBV14 and TRBJ2-5 for the parts outside the CDR3, the full variable domain is EAGVTQFPSHSVIEKGQTVTLRCDPISGHDNLYWYRRVMGKEIKFLLHFVKESKQDESGMPNNRFLAERTGGTYSTLKVQPAELEDSGVYFCASSRRLAGGSETQYFGPGTRLLVL.

This clonotype was seen repeatedly, ten times or more. V and J are TRBV20-1 and TRBJ2-1; no clear D. This CDR3 is built from 15 residues. The V end lost 0 bases, the J end lost 0 bases, and 9 bases lay between the germline ends. Germline lookup yields CDR1 DFQATT and CDR2 SNEGSKA (reference sequence). Written as DNA, the CDR3 is TGCAGTGCTAGAGATTCGTCCCGCTCCTACAATGAGCAGTTCTTC. Amino acid sequence: CSARDSSRSYNEQFF.

This sequence joins TRBV18 and TRBJ2-3; weak D call: TRBD1 (5 bases). CDR3 size: 16 residues. Trimming stripped 5 bases from V and 0 bases from J, with 15 bases between. Germline lookup yields CDR1 KGHSH and CDR2 LQKENI. The CDR3 nucleotides read TGTGCCAGCTCATCGCAGGGAAAGTTGAGCACAGATACGCAGTATTTT. This sequence encodes CASSSQGKLSTDTQYF.

This clonotype was detected a few times. CDR3 bases: TGTGCCAGCAGCCGGGAGGGACAGCAGAAATACAATGAGCAGTTCTTC. This translates into CASSREGQQKYNEQFF. V gene TRBV4-2 combines with J gene TRBJ2-1; D may match TRBD1 or TRBD2 (7 bases each). CDR3 length: 16 amino acids. The V gene's germline CDR1 is LGHNA and CDR2 YNFKEQ. The V and J ends lost 4 bases and 4 bases respectively, with 17 bases between them.

The chain combines TRBV4-1 with TRBJ1-5; D might be TRBD1 (5 bases). The CDR3 runs to 16 residues. Germline-derived CDR1 and CDR2 are MGHRA and YSYEKL. The V gene lost 7 bases and the J gene lost 2 bases, with 18 bases spanning the gap. DNA for the CDR3: TGCGCCAGCATCCAGGATAGGGGTTCGGGCAATCAGCCCCAGCATTTT. Amino acid sequence: CASIQDRGSGNQPQHF.

This chain links TRBV7-2 with TRBJ2-6; D call uncertain. Germline V gene sequence: CDR1 SGHTA, CDR2 FQGNSA. The CDR3 consists of 17 residues. Trimming cost V 1 base and J 2 bases, with 12 bases left between them. CDR3 loop: CASSLVARYPGANVLTF. The CDR3 DNA reads as TGTGCCAGCAGCTTAGTGGCGAGATACCCTGGGGCCAACGTCCTGACTTTC.

V and J are TRBV12-3 or TRBV12-4 and TRBJ1-1; D is perhaps TRBD1 (5 bases). The ends were cut back, 4 bases at V and 4 bases at J, with 16 bases in the middle. The CDR3 runs to 15 residues. In DNA form, the CDR3 reads TGTGCCAGCAGTTCCCACGGGGCGCGAGGCACTGAAGCTTTCTTT. Translated: CASSSHGARGTEAFF.

This chain's CDR3 is CASSVGDSPYEQYF. The CDR3 DNA reads TGTGCCAGCAGCGTAGGAGACAGCCCCTACGAGCAGTACTTC. The rearrangement links TRBV9 to TRBJ2-7; perhaps TRBD1 as D (5 bases). Germline V gives CDR1 SGDLS, CDR2 YYNGEE. V was shortened by 0 bases and J by 2 bases, with 9 bases between the two germline ends. The CDR3 is 14 amino acids.

This chain links TRBV15 with TRBJ2-2, with a weak D call TRBD1 (5 bases). V gave up 1 base and J gave up 0 bases, with 15 bases separating them. This CDR3 spans 18 amino acids. Germline V gene sequence: CDR1 LNHNV, CDR2 YYDKDF (reference sequence). CDR3 sequence reads: CATSRGVGGHSNTGELFF. Here the CDR3 DNA reads TGTGCCACCAGCAGAGGGGTGGGCGGACACTCGAACACCGGGGAGCTGTTTTTT.

This clonotype was seen ten or more times. The rearrangement uses TRBV12-3 or TRBV12-4 and TRBJ2-1, with D perhaps matching TRBD1 or TRBD2 (5 bases each). This CDR3 is 16 amino acids long. V was pared by 3 bases and J by 5 bases, with 17 bases between. The CDR3 region is CASSLSGGALNNEQFF. The CDR3 nucleotides are TGTGCCAGCAGTTTGAGTGGGGGAGCCCTGAACAATGAGCAGTTCTTC.

This clonotype was picked up a small number of times. The chain is built from TRBV3-1 and TRBJ2-1, with 9 bases lining up with TRBD1. CDR1 and CDR2 (germline): LGHDT, YNNKEL (reference sequence). This CDR3 comprises 15 residues. With 2 bases clipped from V and 7 bases from J, the junction kept 6 bases outside the gene matches. The CDR3 DNA follows: TGTGCCAGCAGCCAATTACAGGGGGCGGGAAATGAGCAGTTCTTC. Encoded protein: CASSQLQGAGNEQFF.

This clonotype was observed a few times. The rearrangement uses TRBV28 and TRBJ2-1; possibly TRBD1 for D (6 bases). The germline gives CDR1 MDHEN, CDR2 SYDVKM. Deletions cut 0 bases from V and 1 base from J, with 10 bases between. CDR3 length equals 16 residues. CDR3 nucleotides: TGTGCCAGCAGTTTATGGGCAGGGGTATCCTACAATGAGCAGTTCTTC. Its protein is CASSLWAGVSYNEQFF. The whole variable domain, filled in from reference TRBV28 and TRBJ2-1, reads DVKVTQSSRYLVKRTGEKVFLECVQDMDHENMFWYRQDPGLGLRLIYFSYDVKMKEKGDIPEGYSVSREKKERFSLILESASTNQTSMYLCASSLWAGVSYNEQFFGPGTRLTVL.

This clonotype was seen a handful of times. V gene TRBV12-3 or TRBV12-4 combines with J gene TRBJ2-1; maybe TRBD1 (6 bases). The CDR3 has 14 amino acids. V shed 3 bases and J shed 15 bases, with 21 bases lying between them. The CDR3 nucleotides are TGTGCCAGCAGTTTGGGGGACATGGGCAAGGGACCGTTCTTC. Translating gives CASSLGDMGKGPFF.

The V gene is TRBV20-1, the J gene TRBJ2-3; D is perhaps TRBD1 (5 bases). CDR3 length equals 14 residues. The V and J ends lost 3 bases and 8 bases respectively, with 18 bases between them. Germline V gene lookup returns CDR1 DFQATT and CDR2 SNEGSKA (reference sequence). CDR3: CSASNSPLRGTQYF. CDR3 nucleotide sequence: TGCAGTGCTAGTAATTCCCCCCTAAGGGGTACGCAGTATTTT.

The chain joins TRBV10-2 to TRBJ2-7; TRBD2 matches at 7 bases. V was clipped by 7 bases and J by 4 bases; unmatched bases: 4. CDR1 and CDR2 (germline): WSHSY, SAAADI. CDR3 length: 12 amino acids. The CDR3: CASMPGGYEQYF. CDR3 coding DNA: TGCGCCAGCATGCCGGGGGGATACGAGCAGTACTTC.

The rearrangement uses TRBV9 and TRBJ2-5; tentatively, D is TRBD1 or TRBD2 (7 bases each). The CDR3 extends over 16 amino acids. Germline V CDR1 and CDR2: SGDLS, YYNGEE. Trimming removed 5 bases at V and 2 bases at J, with 19 bases between. In nucleotides, the CDR3 is TGTGCCAGCAGGGGTGGGGAGGGGGCGAATCAAGAGACCCAGTACTTC. Encoded protein: CASRGGEGANQETQYF.

The V and J genes are TRBV5-6 and TRBJ2-1; the D is unclear. This CDR3 has 16 amino acids. The V gene's germline CDR1 is SGHDT and CDR2 YYEEEE. With 2 bases removed from V and 3 bases from J, the gap between germline ends came to 15 bases. The CDR3 DNA reads TGTGCCAGCAGCTTACCGGGCCAGTCAGGCTACAATGAGCAGTTCTTC. Its protein product is CASSLPGQSGYNEQFF. Drawing the rest from reference TRBV5-6 and TRBJ2-1, the complete variable domain is DAGVTQSPTHLIKTRGQQVTLRCSPKSGHDTVSWYQQALGQGPQFIFQYYEEEERQRGNFPDRFSGHQFPNYSSELNVNALLLGDSALYLCASSLPGQSGYNEQFFGPGTRLTVL.

The V gene is TRBV4-1, the J gene TRBJ2-1, with D tentatively TRBD2 (7 bases). The ends were cut back, 3 bases at V and 0 bases at J, with 12 bases in the middle. The germline CDR1 and CDR2 sequences are MGHRA and YSYEKL. The CDR3 has 16 residues. The CDR3 reads CASSHGLGGSYNEQFF. The CDR3 DNA sequence: TGCGCCAGCAGCCATGGACTAGGGGGCTCCTACAATGAGCAGTTCTTC.

In this sample, this clonotype turned up a few times. The chain employs TRBV5-1 and TRBJ1-1; 7 bases are a match to TRBD1. Germline V gives CDR1 SGHRS, CDR2 YFSETQ. The trim removed 4 bases at V and 2 bases at J, leaving 8 bases unmatched. This CDR3 region has 15 residues. CDR3 bases: TGCGCCAGCAGCCCCCAGGGGGGTGGAAACACTGAAGCTTTCTTT. It translates to CASSPQGGGNTEAFF.

This clonotype has only a few counts. This sequence joins TRBV25-1 and TRBJ1-2, with D possibly matching TRBD1 (5 bases). With 11 bases removed from V and 3 bases from J, the gap between germline ends came to 13 bases. Germline CDR1 is MGHDK and CDR2 is SYGVNS. CDR3 length: 12 residues. The CDR3 region has the DNA TGTGCCGTCGAGGGGATCGACTATGGCTACACCTTC. Translation: CAVEGIDYGYTF.

This clonotype was found a few times. The chain couples TRBV29-1 to TRBJ2-7; D not resolved. V was pared by 1 base and J by 3 bases, with 4 bases between. There are 11 residues in the CDR3. The germline V gene encodes CDR1 SQVTM and CDR2 ANQGSEA. The CDR3 sequence is CSVEVVYEQYF. CDR3 sequence (DNA): TGCAGCGTTGAAGTTGTCTACGAGCAGTACTTC.

The J gene is TRBJ2-1, the V gene TRBV12-3 or TRBV12-4; a weak D match, TRBD2 (5 bases). V lost 5 bases and J 7 bases, leaving 18 bases between the germline ends. The CDR3 extends over 15 amino acids. CDR3 in DNA: TGTGCCAGCAGTAGGACTGGGCCCCCGGTTAATGAGCAGTTCTTC. This codes for CASSRTGPPVNEQFF.

At least ten counts were recorded for this clonotype. This chain uses TRBV29-1 with TRBJ2-4; D might be TRBD1 (6 bases). Germline V gene lookup returns CDR1 SQVTM and CDR2 ANQGSEA. The length of the CDR3 is 14 residues. V lost 4 bases, J lost 1 base, and 11 bases lay in between. This CDR3 reads CSVVIQGAKNIQYF. The CDR3 coding sequence is TGCAGCGTTGTAATTCAGGGGGCCAAAAACATTCAGTACTTC.

This chain uses TRBV5-1 with TRBJ2-1; tentative D call: TRBD1 (8 bases). V was pared by 4 bases and J by 7 bases, with 18 bases between. This CDR3 comprises 15 residues. Germline V CDR1 and CDR2: SGHRS, YFSETQ. The chain's CDR3 is CASSLQGGATNEQFF. The CDR3 bases are TGCGCCAGCAGCCTACAGGGGGGGGCGACAAATGAGCAGTTCTTC.

This sequence joins TRBV6-5 and TRBJ2-1, with 7 bases matching TRBD2. This CDR3 comprises 15 residues. In germline, CDR1 is MNHEY, CDR2 SVGAGI. V gave up 0 bases and J gave up 3 bases; unmatched junction bases: 2. The CDR3 nucleotides are TGTGCCAGCAGTTACTCCGGGACTAACTACAATGAGCAGTTCTTC. Encoded protein: CASSYSGTNYNEQFF.

This chain connects TRBV15 to TRBJ2-2; no clear D. The CDR3 sequence is 14 residues long. Germline CDR1 is LNHNV and CDR2 is YYDKDF (reference sequence). Between the trimmed V and J ends, which lost 1 base and 1 base, there was a span of 4 bases. In nucleotides, the CDR3 is TGTGCCACCAGCAGAGCAAAGAACACCGGGGAGCTGTTTTTT. This sequence encodes CATSRAKNTGELFF.